What follows are 5 T cell receptor beta chains derived from one specimen sequenced in a study of control samples from healthy donors and cancer patients. Clones were read by immunoSEQ multiplex PCR, and TCRdb kept only the in-frame ones, dropping some. The data hold around 180,000 clones, with about 86% observed a single time. What was sequenced was blood. Every receptor here comes from a woman in her twenties or thirties in good health.

The J gene is TRBJ1-1, the V gene TRBV6-5, with no clear D. The length of the CDR3 is 13 residues. Trimming cost V 2 bases and J 6 bases, with 10 bases left between them. From germline, CDR1 is MNHEY and CDR2 SVGAGI. CDR3 nucleotide sequence: TGTGCCAGCAGTTACACGGAGGATGCTGAAGCTTTCTTT. Translation: CASSYTEDAEAFF.

The rearrangement links TRBV9 to TRBJ2-1; the match to TRBD1 covers 7 bases. The CDR3 length is 16 residues. V lost 3 bases, J lost 4 bases, and 10 bases stayed unmatched. The germline V gene has CDR1 SGDLS and CDR2 YYNGEE. The CDR3 here is CASSDGTGQSYNEQFF. Written as DNA, the CDR3 is TGTGCCAGCAGCGATGGGACGGGACAGTCTTACAATGAGCAGTTCTTC. The full variable domain, its missing parts supplied by reference TRBV9 and TRBJ2-1, is DSGVTQTPKHLITATGQRVTLRCSPRSGDLSVYWYQQSLDQGLQFLIQYYNGEERAKGNILERFSAQQFPDLHSELNLSSLELGDSALYFCASSDGTGQSYNEQFFGPGTRLTVL.

This clone was observed a handful of times. At one end the junction does not follow the germline gene, possibly because of a read error. This chain links TRBV11-2 with TRBJ2-7; 9 positions match TRBD2. Germline CDR1 SGHAT, CDR2 FQNNGV. The CDR3 runs 13 residues. CDR3 nucleotide sequence: TGTGCCAGCACCTTAGCGGGAGCCTACGAGCAGTACTTC. Protein product: CASTLAGAYEQYF.

The chain employs TRBV10-3 and TRBJ2-6; 7 bases fit TRBD1. This CDR3 has 15 amino acids. CDR1 and CDR2 from the germline V gene are ENHRY and SYGVKD. V dropped 2 bases and J dropped 3; count of bases not matched to a gene: 1. The chain's CDR3 is CAISEQGVGANVLTF. The CDR3 DNA reads TGTGCCATCAGTGAGCAGGGGGTTGGGGCCAACGTCCTGACTTTC.

Concerning this clone itself: This sample includes further DNA sequences coding for the same CDR3. The chain couples TRBV6-4 to TRBJ1-1; D remains unclear. In germline, CDR1 is MRHNA, CDR2 SNTAGT. The CDR3 consists of 13 residues. Trimming cost V 4 bases and J 1 base, with 7 bases left between them. This chain's CDR3 is CASSAGENTEAFF. The CDR3 region has the DNA TGTGCCAGCAGTGCGGGAGAGAACACTGAAGCTTTCTTT.